The 15 T cell receptor beta chains given below trace back to one sample, sequenced in a study of monozygotic twins with inflammatory bowel disease. TCRdb re-called the 5' RACE reads and gives one entry per CDR3 protein, without DNA. This sample contains around 450,000 distinct CDR3 sequences. Sequencing was done on a sample of blood. These receptors were obtained from a human donor with ulcerative colitis or Crohn's disease, or a healthy co-twin of an affected twin (not recorded which).

The V call is TRBV28, the J call TRBJ2-3; TCRdb gives TRBD1 as the D gene, but with no DNA this cannot be confirmed. CDR1 and CDR2 (germline): MDHEN, SYDVKM. The CDR3 consists of 18 residues. This CDR3 is CASSPLGQGRVSTDTQYF.

The chain uses TRBV27 and TRBJ1-4. Per the germline V gene, CDR1 is MNHEY and CDR2 is SMNVEV (reference sequence). This CDR3 is built from 14 residues. The CDR3 loop reads CASSLSGLNEKLFF. The variable domain in full, completed from reference TRBV27 and TRBJ1-4, reads EAQVTQNPRYLITVTGKKLTVTCSQNMNHEYMSWYRQDPGLGLRQIYYSMNVEVTDKGDVPEGYKVSRKEKRNFPLILESPSPNQTSLYFCASSLSGLNEKLFFGSGTQLSVL.

V usage is TRBV3-1 and J usage is TRBJ1-1; TCRdb reports TRBD1, a call that lacks DNA to check it against. The CDR3 length is 14 residues. Per germline, CDR1 LGHDT and CDR2 YNNKEL (reference sequence). CDR3 in amino acids: CASSRTDSATEAFF. The variable domain in full, with the rest retrieved from reference TRBV3-1 and TRBJ1-1, is DTAVSQTPKYLVTQMGNDKSIKCEQNLGHDTMYWYKQDSKKFLKIMFSYNNKELIINETVPNRFSPKSPDKAHLNLHINSLELGDSAVYFCASSRTDSATEAFFGQGTRLTVV.

The V gene is TRBV5-1, the J gene TRBJ1-6; TCRdb selects TRBD1, and the lack of DNA leaves this call unchecked. Germline CDR1 and CDR2: SGHRS and YFSETQ. This CDR3 contains 14 residues. This chain's CDR3 is CASRRDSDNSPLHF.

The chain carries TRBV4-1 and TRBJ1-2; the D call of TRBD1 rests on TCRdb alone, since no DNA is present to check it. The V gene's germline CDR1 is MGHRA and CDR2 YSYEKL. The CDR3 consists of 16 residues. The CDR3 reads CASSQEIRGSGYGYTF.

This chain connects TRBV5-1 to TRBJ2-3; the TRBD1 assignment by TCRdb is unverifiable without DNA. Germline-derived CDR1 and CDR2 are SGHRS and YFSETQ. This CDR3 region has 14 residues. CDR3 loop: CASSQGLDTDTQYF.

The chain joins TRBV7-2 to TRBJ1-2. CDR3 length: 17 amino acids. Looked up from germline, CDR1 is SGHTA and CDR2 is FQGNSA. CDR3 sequence: CASSPQFEAGTGGGYTF.

This rearrangement joins TRBV2 to TRBJ1-3; the D call of TRBD1 rests on TCRdb alone, since no DNA is present to check it. The CDR3 has 12 amino acids. Germline V CDR1 and CDR2: SNHLY, FYNNEI. CDR3 sequence reads: CASSGQGNTIYF.

The chain couples TRBV30 to TRBJ2-7. Per germline, CDR1 GTSNPN and CDR2 SVGIG (reference sequence). This CDR3 contains 16 residues. The CDR3 loop is CAWSKQSGTLSYEQYF.

This chain connects TRBV18 to TRBJ2-1; TCRdb's D gene call, TRBD2, goes unchecked for lack of DNA. Per germline, CDR1 KGHSH and CDR2 LQKENI. The CDR3 runs to 11 residues. CDR3 amino acids: CASSPEDPRGF.

The chain couples TRBV18 to TRBJ1-1. The CDR3 has 14 amino acids. Germline V lookup: CDR1 KGHSH, CDR2 LQKENI. The CDR3 spells CASSPGRQLPEAFF.

The CDR3 is CASTAGGARTDTQYF. The V call is TRBV7-2, the J call TRBJ2-3; no DNA is available, so the TRBD2 call from TCRdb remains unchecked. This CDR3 spans 15 amino acids. The germline V gene has CDR1 SGHTA and CDR2 FQGNSA.

The rearrangement uses TRBV11-2 and TRBJ2-3; TCRdb gives TRBD1 as the D gene, but with no DNA this cannot be confirmed. The CDR3 runs to 15 residues. The germline CDR1 and CDR2 sequences are SGHAT and FQNNGV. CDR3 region: CASLLGQPSTDTQYF.

J is TRBJ2-3 and V is TRBV3-1. CDR3 length: 11 residues. Germline assignment: CDR1 LGHDT and CDR2 YNNKEL (reference sequence). CDR3 loop: CAGLEADTQYF.

The CDR3 sequence is CASSLLLGQGYEQYF. This rearrangement joins TRBV7-7 to TRBJ2-7; TCRdb lists TRBD1, though no DNA is available to test this call. The CDR3 length is 15 residues. The germline V gene encodes CDR1 SSHAT and CDR2 FNYEAQ (reference sequence).